Listed here are 23 T cell receptor beta chains from one sample, sequenced in a study of a mutant IDH1 vaccine in newly diagnosed glioma. Generated by immunoSEQ multiplex PCR, the TCRdb table keeps only in-frame clones and is missing some. The data contain tens of thousands of clones, roughly 82% of them singletons. These receptors have no identified antigens. Time point reported: week 47, end of study. The investigators gave 300 ug of mutant IDH1 20-mer peptide in each vaccine dose, together with topical imiquimod. Sequencing was performed on PBMCs, taken from a glioma patient whose treatment included an IDH1 peptide vaccine. The receptors originated from a man between 18 and 29 years old with glioma. Some clones in this sample may be carry-over from other donors' samples.

The rearrangement links TRBV7-2 to TRBJ2-7; D is undetermined. Trimming took 3 bases from V and 4 from J, leaving 4 bases between them. The length of the CDR3 is 11 residues. Germline V CDR1 and CDR2: SGHTA, FQGNSA. The chain's CDR3 is CASSFSYEQYF. Here the CDR3 DNA reads TGTGCCAGCAGCTTTTCTTACGAGCAGTACTTC.

The gene calls are TRBV5-4 and TRBJ1-4, with D maybe TRBD1 (5 bases). From germline, CDR1 is SGHNT and CDR2 YYREEE (reference sequence). There are 18 residues in the CDR3. V lost 1 base and J 0 bases, leaving 16 bases between the germline ends. The CDR3 protein is CASSLMAGRMATNEKLFF. DNA for the CDR3: TGTGCCAGCAGCTTGATGGCAGGGAGAATGGCAACTAATGAAAAACTGTTTTTT.

On this clone: The junction differs from germline at one of its ends, possibly a read error. The rearrangement uses TRBV6-1 and TRBJ1-6; weak D call: TRBD1 (5 bases). The germline gives CDR1 MNHNS, CDR2 SASEGT. The CDR3 runs 18 residues. CDR3 protein: CAISDIRDYGGSNSPLHF. The CDR3 DNA reads as TGTGCCATCAGTGATATTAGGGATTATGGGGGGTCCAATTCACCCCTCCACTTT.

J is TRBJ1-1 and V is TRBV5-4, with a tentative D call TRBD1 (5 bases). The V gene lost 1 base and the J gene lost 1 base, with 17 bases spanning the gap. CDR1 and CDR2 (germline): SGHNT, YYREEE (reference sequence). There are 17 residues in the CDR3. The CDR3, as DNA: TGTGCCAGCAGCTTGAAGTTAGGGACGGTAACGAACACTGAAGCTTTCTTT. It specifies CASSLKLGTVTNTEAFF.

The rearrangement joins TRBV30 to TRBJ2-7, with TRBD1 matching over 7 bases. This CDR3 contains 14 residues. Germline lookup yields CDR1 GTSNPN and CDR2 SVGIG (reference sequence). Germline trimming cut 4 bases from V and 2 bases from J; bases unmatched to any gene: 8. This chain's CDR3 is CAWKHRGTAYEQYF. The CDR3 DNA follows: TGTGCCTGGAAACACAGGGGTACGGCCTACGAGCAGTACTTC.

The chain recombines TRBV29-1 with TRBJ2-1; either TRBD1 or TRBD2 may fit D (5 bases each). This CDR3 is 14 amino acids long. V lost 7 bases, J lost 3 bases, and 16 bases lay in between. In germline, CDR1 is SQVTM, CDR2 ANQGSEA. CDR3 DNA: TGCAGCGCGCCTCGGGGCCTTGACTACAATGAGCAGTTCTTC. This gives the protein CSAPRGLDYNEQFF.

This clone was seen more than once but under ten times. The chain joins TRBV30 to TRBJ1-5; D may be TRBD1 (6 bases). Germline-derived CDR1 and CDR2 are GTSNPN and SVGIG (reference sequence). The CDR3 spans 13 residues. The ends were cut back, 4 bases at V and 5 bases at J, with 12 bases in the middle. The CDR3, as DNA: TGTGCCTGGACACAGGGAGGAGATCAGCCCCAGCATTTT. It translates to CAWTQGGDQPQHF.

The rearrangement uses TRBV7-2 and TRBJ2-3; 11 bases align to TRBD2. This CDR3 has 17 amino acids. Germline values: CDR1 SGHTA, CDR2 FQGNSA. Trimming took 0 bases from V and 4 from J; bases not matched to a gene: 6. In DNA form, the CDR3 reads TGTGCCAGCAGCTTAGCGCAGCCGGGACTAGCGGCAGATACGCAGTATTTT. Protein product: CASSLAQPGLAADTQYF.

V and J are TRBV7-8 and TRBJ2-3, with no clear D. The germline CDR1 and CDR2 sequences are SGHVS and FQNEAQ. Between the trimmed V and J ends, which lost 5 bases and 3 bases, there was a span of 21 bases. CDR3 length: 17 amino acids. CDR3 sequence reads: CASSPRTPRHRTDTQYF. In nucleotides, the CDR3 is TGTGCCAGCAGCCCTCGGACCCCTCGACATAGGACAGATACGCAGTATTTT.

The CDR3 coding sequence is TGTGCCAGCAGCTTAAGGCCTACCGGGGAGCTGTTTTTT. Its translation: CASSLRPTGELFF. The chain is built from TRBV7-2 and TRBJ2-2, with D hard to call. CDR3 length: 13 amino acids. Germline CDR1 reads SGHTA; CDR2 reads FQGNSA. Trimming took off 2 bases at V and 5 bases at J, with 6 bases between the two ends.

The gene calls are TRBV4-3 and TRBJ2-3; 10 positions match TRBD1. Germline V gives CDR1 LGHNA, CDR2 YSLEER. V was clipped by 0 bases and J by 4 bases; unmatched bases: 7. This CDR3 contains 17 residues. CDR3 in amino acids: CASSQDLGTGVADTQYF. The CDR3 region has the DNA TGCGCCAGCAGCCAAGATCTGGGGACAGGGGTAGCAGATACGCAGTATTTT.

The chain has TRBV7-2 and TRBJ2-3; D is perhaps TRBD1 or TRBD2 (7 bases each). Germline V gene data show CDR1 as SGHTA and CDR2 as FQGNSA. The CDR3 extends over 18 amino acids. Trimming stripped 3 bases from V and 4 bases from J, with 23 bases between. Here the CDR3 DNA reads TGTGCCAGCAGCTTCATGTGGGAGGGGGCAGGGTACGCAGATACGCAGTATTTT. It encodes CASSFMWEGAGYADTQYF. The whole variable domain, remainder taken from reference TRBV7-2 and TRBJ2-3, is GAGVSQSPSNKVTEKGKDVELRCDPISGHTALYWYRQSLGQGLEFLIYFQGNSAPDKSGLPSDRFSAERTGGSVSTLTIQRTQQEDSAVYLCASSFMWEGAGYADTQYFGPGTRLTVL.

This clone came up once. The rearrangement links TRBV19 to TRBJ2-7; TRBD2 matches at 7 bases. The CDR3 length is 14 residues. The junction had 4 bases not matched to a gene; V was cut back by 2 bases and J by 3 bases. Germline loops: CDR1 LNHDA, CDR2 SQIVND (reference sequence). The chain's CDR3 is CASSISSGSYEQYF. CDR3 bases: TGTGCCAGTAGTATATCTAGCGGAAGCTACGAGCAGTACTTC.

The chain employs TRBV2 and TRBJ2-5; D not certain. Looked up from germline, CDR1 is SNHLY and CDR2 is FYNNEI. Between the trimmed V and J ends, which lost 2 bases and 2 bases, there was a span of 9 bases. The CDR3 length is 14 residues. The CDR3 region is CASSERNGQETQYF. The CDR3 coding sequence is TGTGCCAGCAGTGAAAGAAACGGACAAGAGACCCAGTACTTC.

The V gene is TRBV19, the J gene TRBJ2-7; 14 bases align to TRBD2. The V gene's germline CDR1 is LNHDA and CDR2 SQIVND (reference sequence). The V gene end was trimmed by 5 bases and the J gene end by 4 bases; junction bases not matched to a gene: 13. The CDR3 totals 18 residues. DNA for the CDR3: TGTGCCAGTAGTGCCGGGACTAGCGGGAGTTTCGGGGTGTACGAGCAGTACTTC. Translation gives CASSAGTSGSFGVYEQYF. Based on the CDR3 plus reference TRBV19 and TRBJ2-7, the full variable domain is DGGITQSPKYLFRKEGQNVTLSCEQNLNHDAMYWYRQDPGQGLRLIYYSQIVNDFQKGDIAEGYSVSREKKESFPLTVTSAQKNPTAFYLCASSAGTSGSFGVYEQYFGPGTRLTVT.

The chain uses TRBV7-2 and TRBJ2-7; weak D call: TRBD2 (6 bases). Trimming stripped 3 bases from V and 6 bases from J, with 18 bases between. This CDR3 spans 15 amino acids. Germline CDR1 SGHTA, CDR2 FQGNSA. The CDR3 DNA follows: TGTGCCAGCAGCTTTGCTGGTAGCGGATCGGTCGAGCAGTACTTC. Protein sequence: CASSFAGSGSVEQYF.

The chain employs TRBV9 and TRBJ2-3; D is uncertain. Trimming shortened V by 0 bases and J by 2 bases, and 7 bases separated the two germline ends. Germline lookup yields CDR1 SGDLS and CDR2 YYNGEE. The CDR3 has 14 residues. CDR3 nucleotides: TGTGCCAGCAGCGTAGGTGGGGACACAGATACGCAGTATTTT. It yields the protein CASSVGGDTDTQYF.

CDR3 amino acids: CAWSRYSANEQFF. The CDR3 region has the DNA TGTGCCTGGAGTAGATACAGCGCCAATGAGCAGTTCTTC. This chain links TRBV30 with TRBJ2-1; D not certain. Germline CDR1 is GTSNPN and CDR2 is SVGIG (reference sequence). The CDR3 has 13 amino acids. Trimming took off 2 bases at V and 6 bases at J, with 11 bases between the two ends.

The V gene is TRBV6-5, the J gene TRBJ2-1; TRBD2 might be the D (6 bases). Per germline, CDR1 MNHEY and CDR2 SVGAGI. Trimming pared 0 bases from V and 7 bases from J, leaving 13 bases between. The CDR3 sequence is 15 residues long. CDR3 in amino acids: CASSYSRGFSNEQFF. CDR3 coding DNA: TGTGCCAGCAGTTACTCCCGGGGGTTCTCTAATGAGCAGTTCTTC.

J is TRBJ2-7 and V is TRBV7-2; D is unresolved. Germline assignment: CDR1 SGHTA and CDR2 FQGNSA. The ends were cut back, 4 bases at V and 2 bases at J, with 21 bases in the middle. The CDR3 totals 17 residues. CDR3 loop: CASSSIPRKGPTYEQYF. In DNA, the CDR3 is TGTGCCAGCAGCTCTATCCCGAGGAAAGGGCCTACCTACGAGCAGTACTTC.

The chain combines TRBV7-8 with TRBJ1-5; TRBD1 is a possible D gene (5 bases). The germline CDR1 and CDR2 sequences are SGHVS and FQNEAQ. The V gene lost 4 bases and the J gene lost 3 bases, with 25 bases spanning the gap. This CDR3 contains 19 residues. The chain's CDR3 is CASSYKHKPGAGPNQPQHF. For the CDR3, the DNA is TGTGCCAGCAGCTACAAACACAAACCAGGTGCGGGACCCAATCAGCCCCAGCATTTT. Using reference TRBV7-8 and TRBJ1-5 for the parts outside the CDR3, the full variable domain is GAGVSQSPRYKVAKRGQDVALRCDPISGHVSLFWYQQALGQGPEFLTYFQNEAQLDKSGLPSDRFFAERPEGSVSTLKIQRTQQEDSAVYLCASSYKHKPGAGPNQPQHFGDGTRLSIL.

The chain is built from TRBV5-1 and TRBJ2-3; possibly TRBD2 for D (6 bases). CDR3 length equals 15 residues. From germline, CDR1 is SGHRS and CDR2 YFSETQ. V shed 0 bases and J shed 0 bases, with 8 bases lying between them. This CDR3 reads CASSLAGVSTDTQYF. Here the CDR3 DNA reads TGCGCCAGCAGCTTGGCGGGGGTTAGCACAGATACGCAGTATTTT.

The chain has TRBV5-1 and TRBJ2-4; D unresolved. The CDR3 spans 14 residues. The V and J ends lost 2 bases and 2 bases respectively, with 8 bases between them. Looked up from germline, CDR1 is SGHRS and CDR2 is YFSETQ. The CDR3 is CASSLGVSKNIQYF. DNA for the CDR3: TGCGCCAGCAGCTTAGGTGTCTCCAAAAACATTCAGTACTTC.